This T cell receptor (beta chain) is from a study of cytomegalovirus exposure and HLA in healthy donors. Whole-study results and caveats: The study listed 164 cytomegalovirus-associated TCR beta chains. The HLA-A and HLA-B alleles of most subjects were reportedly predicted accurately from TCR beta sequences.

Comment on this clone: Its antigen is as yet unknown.

Trimming removed 3 bases from V and 3 bases from J, with 15 bases in between. The CDR3 length is 15 residues. CDR1 is SGHTA and CDR2 is FQGNSA in the germline V gene. Primers for the PCR totalled 60 Vbeta and 13 Jbeta. Method: immunoSEQ multiplex PCR; TCRdb's copy keeps in-frame clones and lacks some. The sample comprises more than 70,000 clones, 60% to 85% of which are singletons, and roughly 1.9% rests with the top ten. The V gene is TRBV7-2, the J gene TRBJ2-7; D may be TRBD2 (6 bases). The receptor was isolated from a boy aged 5-17 years in good health and CMV-seronegative. Sequenced material: PBMCs. CDR3 region: CASSFRSGGDYEQYF. CDR3 sequence (DNA): TGTGCCAGCAGCTTTAGGTCTGGCGGGGACTACGAGCAGTACTTC. Filled out from reference TRBV7-2 and TRBJ2-7, the complete variable domain reads GAGVSQSPSNKVTEKGKDVELRCDPISGHTALYWYRQSLGQGLEFLIYFQGNSAPDKSGLPSDRFSAERTGGSVSTLTIQRTQQEDSAVYLCASSFRSGGDYEQYFGPGTRLTVT.